These 10 T cell receptor beta chains came from one sample sequenced in a study of T cell repertoires in cytomegalovirus infection. A single record per CDR3 protein comes from TCRdb applying MiXCR to the reads. Among about 530,000 distinct CDR3 sequences listed, 26% were seen once. Source material: PBMCs. These receptors were collected from a human donor in good health (CMV status not recorded). Some clones in this sample may be carry-over from other donors' samples.

A few counts support this clonotype. The chain recombines TRBV11-2 with TRBJ2-2, with TRBD1 matching over 7 bases. V dropped 1 base and J dropped 4; count of bases not matched to a gene: 3. Germline values: CDR1 SGHAT, CDR2 FQNNGV. The CDR3 contains 15 residues. CDR3 sequence: CASSLVGQTTGELFF. CDR3 DNA: TGTGCCAGCAGCTTAGTGGGACAGACCACCGGGGAGCTGTTTTTT.

This clonotype was seen only a few times. V and J are TRBV15 and TRBJ2-5; perhaps TRBD2 as D (6 bases). Trimming took off 5 bases at V and 5 bases at J, with 12 bases between the two ends. The CDR3 extends over 13 amino acids. Germline assignment: CDR1 LNHNV and CDR2 YYDKDF (reference sequence). CDR3 nucleotide sequence: TGTGCCACCAGCGTTAGCGGTTTGGAGACCCAGTACTTC. This gives the protein CATSVSGLETQYF.

There are a few counts of this clonotype. The chain uses TRBV6-1 and TRBJ2-7, with D perhaps matching TRBD1 (5 bases). Trimming took off 6 bases at V and 1 base at J, with 13 bases between the two ends. This CDR3 spans 14 amino acids. The germline CDR1 and CDR2 sequences are MNHNS and SASEGT. The CDR3 is CASSYDSQSYEQYF. CDR3 in DNA: TGTGCCAGCAGCTATGACAGCCAGTCCTACGAGCAGTACTTC.

There are a few counts of this clonotype. The J gene is TRBJ1-2, the V gene TRBV7-6; D gene unclear. The germline gives CDR1 SGHVS, CDR2 FNYEAQ. V was pared by 7 bases and J by 4 bases, with 16 bases between. The CDR3 length is 14 residues. CDR3 sequence (DNA): TGTGCCAGCACCTCGGGGATGGGCCGCTATGGCTACACCTTC. It yields the protein CASTSGMGRYGYTF.

The chain links TRBV5-1 to TRBJ2-5; 11 nucleotides match TRBD1. This CDR3 is 14 amino acids long. The V gene end was trimmed by 4 bases and the J gene end by 5 bases; junction bases not matched to a gene: 4. Germline loops: CDR1 SGHRS, CDR2 YFSETQ. The CDR3 loop is CASSKGQGGETQYF. CDR3 sequence (DNA): TGCGCCAGCAGCAAGGGACAGGGGGGTGAGACCCAGTACTTC.

The chain uses TRBV10-3 and TRBJ2-1, with TRBD2 matching 10 bases. V lost 7 bases, J lost 5 bases, and 5 bases stayed unmatched. In germline, CDR1 is ENHRY, CDR2 SYGVKD. This CDR3 spans 14 amino acids. CDR3 amino acids: CAIKKTSGDNEQFF. CDR3 coding DNA: TGTGCCATCAAAAAAACTAGCGGGGACAATGAGCAGTTCTTC.

The rearrangement joins TRBV19 to TRBJ2-3, with D maybe TRBD1 (5 bases). The germline V gene has CDR1 LNHDA and CDR2 SQIVND (reference sequence). V lost 7 bases, J lost 5 bases, and 13 bases lay in between. CDR3 size: 13 residues. The CDR3 region is CASTPRQGDTQYF. CDR3 DNA sequence: TGTGCCAGTACCCCCAGGCAGGGAGATACGCAGTATTTT.

The chain combines TRBV7-9 with TRBJ1-2, with unresolved D. Germline-derived CDR1 and CDR2 are SEHNR and FQNEAQ (reference sequence). The CDR3 runs to 14 residues. V lost 3 bases to trimming and J lost 1 base, with 9 bases between them. The DNA for the CDR3 is TGTGCCAGCAGCTTTACAGACCTTAACTATGGCTACACCTTC. Amino acids: CASSFTDLNYGYTF.

This clonotype has more than one count but fewer than ten. The V gene is TRBV7-6, the J gene TRBJ1-1, with D possibly TRBD1 on 5 matching bases. CDR3 size: 13 residues. Trimming took off 5 bases at V and 6 bases at J, with 13 bases between the two ends. Germline V gene sequence: CDR1 SGHVS, CDR2 FNYEAQ. The CDR3 sequence is CASSDSQGSEAFF. In DNA form, the CDR3 reads TGTGCCAGCAGCGACAGCCAGGGTTCTGAAGCTTTCTTT.

This chain uses TRBV5-8 with TRBJ1-1; D is perhaps TRBD1 (5 bases). Germline-derived CDR1 and CDR2 are SGHTS and YDEGEE. The CDR3 contains 12 residues. V was trimmed by 2 bases and J by 6 bases, leaving 8 bases between them. The CDR3 spells CASSLIGAEAFF. Here the CDR3 DNA reads TGTGCCAGCAGCTTAATAGGGGCTGAAGCTTTCTTT.